This T cell receptor (beta chain) was identified during a study of Ad26.COV2.S vaccination and SARS-CoV-2 variants. Turning to the study itself: The trial was COV1001 and the donor's arm was Ad26.COV2.S.

Whole-study results and caveats: Once vaccination had occurred, spike-specific CD8+ and CD4+ T cell responses reportedly showed substantial breadth. Possibly, TCR breadth and depth analyses underestimated total T cell responses. The study found higher spike-specific TCR breadth in vaccine than placebo recipients.

Looked up from germline, CDR1 is LGHDT and CDR2 is YNNKEL (reference sequence). This CDR3 comprises 15 residues. V was pared by 7 bases and J by 12 bases, with 16 bases of the junction left unmatched. Sequenced by immunoSEQ multiplex PCR; TCRdb stores in-frame clones only, minus some. The sample lists 300,000 to 350,000 clones, 85% to 90% occurring once. Noted treatment: 15 to 20 received Ad26.COV2.S at low or high dose, single or two shots; five or six received placebo; per-sample allocation not given. Sampling took place 63 days after the first vaccine or placebo injection. Points on this clone: The target antigen is unknown.

The material was peripheral blood, obtained in a trial of Ad26.COV2.S vaccine versus placebo. This sequence was found in a person between 18 and 65 years old who received the Ad26.COV2.S COVID-19 vaccine or a placebo. The rearrangement uses TRBV3-1 (or the pseudogene TRBV3-2) and TRBJ2-1; 9 bases line up with TRBD1. CDR3 loop: CASNPGTGMPLGQFF. In nucleotides, the CDR3 is TGTGCCAGCAATCCCGGGACAGGGATGCCCCTTGGGCAGTTCTTC.